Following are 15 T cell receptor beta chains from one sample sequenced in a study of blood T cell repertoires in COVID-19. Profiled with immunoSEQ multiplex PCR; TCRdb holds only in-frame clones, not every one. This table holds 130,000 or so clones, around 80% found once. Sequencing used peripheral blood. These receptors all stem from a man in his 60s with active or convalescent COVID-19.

The CDR3 DNA follows: TGTGCCAGCAGTGAAGCGGGGACAGGGGGCGCTGGGGCCAACGTCCTGACTTTC. Translated, it gives CASSEAGTGGAGANVLTF. The genes are TRBV2 and TRBJ2-6; 12 positions match TRBD1. The germline V gene encodes CDR1 SNHLY and CDR2 FYNNEI. CDR3 length equals 18 residues. The V gene end was trimmed by 0 bases and the J gene end by 2 bases; junction bases not matched to a gene: 2. The whole variable domain, remainder taken from reference TRBV2 and TRBJ2-6, is EPEVTQTPSHQVTQMGQEVILRCVPISNHLYFYWYRQILGQKVEFLVSFYNNEISEKSEIFDDQFSVERPDGSNFTLKIRSTKLEDSAMYFCASSEAGTGGAGANVLTFGAGSRLTVL.

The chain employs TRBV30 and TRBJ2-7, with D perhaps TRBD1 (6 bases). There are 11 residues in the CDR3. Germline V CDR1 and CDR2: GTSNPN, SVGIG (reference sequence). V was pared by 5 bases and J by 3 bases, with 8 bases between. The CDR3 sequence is CAWEGGYEQYF. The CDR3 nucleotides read TGTGCCTGGGAAGGGGGCTACGAGCAGTACTTC. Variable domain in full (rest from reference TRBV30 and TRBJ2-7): SQTIHQWPATLVQPVGSPLSLECTVEGTSNPNLYWYRQAAGRGLQLLFYSVGIGQISSEVPQNLSASRPQDRQFILSSKKLLLSDSGFYLCAWEGGYEQYFGPGTRLTVT.

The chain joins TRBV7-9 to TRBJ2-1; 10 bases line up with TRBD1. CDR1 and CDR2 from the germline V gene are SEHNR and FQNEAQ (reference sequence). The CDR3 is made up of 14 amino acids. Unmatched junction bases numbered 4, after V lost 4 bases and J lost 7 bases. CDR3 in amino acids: CASSSPGQGNEQFF. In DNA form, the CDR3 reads TGTGCCAGCAGCTCTCCGGGACAGGGGAATGAGCAGTTCTTC. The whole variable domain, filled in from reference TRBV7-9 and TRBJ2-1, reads DTGVSQNPRHKITKRGQNVTFRCDPISEHNRLYWYRQTLGQGPEFLTYFQNEAQLEKSRLLSDRFSAERPKGSFSTLEIQRTEQGDSAMYLCASSSPGQGNEQFFGPGTRLTVL.

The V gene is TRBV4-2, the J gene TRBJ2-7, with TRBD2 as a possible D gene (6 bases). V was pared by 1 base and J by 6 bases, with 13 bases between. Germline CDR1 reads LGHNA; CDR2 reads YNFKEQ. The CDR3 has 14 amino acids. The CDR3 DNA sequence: TGTGCCAGCAGCCAAGCCCTGCGGGATAGCGAGCAGTACTTC. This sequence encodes CASSQALRDSEQYF.

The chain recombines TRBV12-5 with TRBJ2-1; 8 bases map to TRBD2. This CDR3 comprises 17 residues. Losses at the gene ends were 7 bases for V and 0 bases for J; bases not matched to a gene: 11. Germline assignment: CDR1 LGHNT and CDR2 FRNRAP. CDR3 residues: CASAAPKRESSYNEQFF. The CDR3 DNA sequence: TGTGCTAGTGCCGCCCCCAAGCGGGAGAGCTCCTACAATGAGCAGTTCTTC.

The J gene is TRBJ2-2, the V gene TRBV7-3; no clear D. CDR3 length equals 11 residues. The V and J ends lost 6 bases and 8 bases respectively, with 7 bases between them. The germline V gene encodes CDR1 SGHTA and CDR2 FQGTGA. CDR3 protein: CASSPGGELFF. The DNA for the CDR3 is TGTGCCAGCAGTCCCGGGGGGGAGCTGTTTTTT.

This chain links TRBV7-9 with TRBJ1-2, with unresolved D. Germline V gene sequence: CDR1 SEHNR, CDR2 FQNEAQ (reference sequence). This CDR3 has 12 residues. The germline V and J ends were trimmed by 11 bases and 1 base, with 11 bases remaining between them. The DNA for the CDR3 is TGTGCCCTCGGAGAGGGTAACTATGGCTACACCTTC. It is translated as CALGEGNYGYTF.

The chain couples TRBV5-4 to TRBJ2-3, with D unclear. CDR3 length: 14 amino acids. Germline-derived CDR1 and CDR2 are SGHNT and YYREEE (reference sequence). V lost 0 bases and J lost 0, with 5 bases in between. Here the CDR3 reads CASSLGSSTDTQYF. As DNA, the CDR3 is TGTGCCAGCAGCTTGGGTTCTAGCACAGATACGCAGTATTTT.

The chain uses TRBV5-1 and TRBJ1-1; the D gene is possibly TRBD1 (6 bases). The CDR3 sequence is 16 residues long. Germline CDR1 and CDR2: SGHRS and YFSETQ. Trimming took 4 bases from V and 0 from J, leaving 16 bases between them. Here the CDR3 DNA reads TGCGCCAGCAGCCTGTCCGGGACAAACATGAACACTGAAGCTTTCTTT. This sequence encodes CASSLSGTNMNTEAFF.

The CDR3 region is CASSPGQGQGTGELFF. CDR3 DNA sequence: TGTGCCAGCAGCCCGGGACAGGGGCAGGGCACCGGGGAGCTGTTTTTT. The rearrangement links TRBV7-9 to TRBJ2-2; 10 nucleotides agree with TRBD1. Trimming at V came to 5 bases and at J to 4 bases, leaving 7 bases not matched to a gene. The length of the CDR3 is 16 residues. The V gene's germline CDR1 is SEHNR and CDR2 FQNEAQ (reference sequence).

The CDR3 spells CASSAGRPDYSYEQYF. The CDR3 DNA reads as TGTGCCAGCAGTGCTGGCCGTCCAGATTACTCCTACGAGCAGTACTTC. This sequence joins TRBV28 and TRBJ2-7, with unresolved D. Trimming left V 5 bases short and J 0 bases short, with 17 bases between. CDR1 is MDHEN, CDR2 SYDVKM, per germline. This CDR3 comprises 16 residues.

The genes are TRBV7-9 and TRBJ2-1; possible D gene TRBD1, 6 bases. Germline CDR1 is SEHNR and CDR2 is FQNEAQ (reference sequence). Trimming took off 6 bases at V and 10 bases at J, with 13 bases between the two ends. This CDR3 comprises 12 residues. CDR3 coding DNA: TGTGCCAGCAGTCGTTACAGGGCCGAGCAGTTCTTC. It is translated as CASSRYRAEQFF.

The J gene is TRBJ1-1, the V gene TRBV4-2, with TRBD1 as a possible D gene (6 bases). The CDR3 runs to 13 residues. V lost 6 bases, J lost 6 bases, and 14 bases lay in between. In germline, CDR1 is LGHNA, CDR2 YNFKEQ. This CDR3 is CASRLTGTAEAFF. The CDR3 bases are TGTGCCAGCAGATTAACAGGGACCGCTGAAGCTTTCTTT.

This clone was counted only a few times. The chain's CDR3 is CASSPVGEVGNEQFF. The CDR3, as DNA: TGTGCCAGCTCACCGGTGGGGGAGGTTGGCAATGAGCAGTTCTTC. V gene TRBV18 combines with J gene TRBJ2-1, with D possibly being TRBD2 (6 bases). V was pared by 3 bases and J by 6 bases, with 15 bases between. The CDR3 sequence is 15 residues long. Germline-derived CDR1 and CDR2 are KGHSH and LQKENI.

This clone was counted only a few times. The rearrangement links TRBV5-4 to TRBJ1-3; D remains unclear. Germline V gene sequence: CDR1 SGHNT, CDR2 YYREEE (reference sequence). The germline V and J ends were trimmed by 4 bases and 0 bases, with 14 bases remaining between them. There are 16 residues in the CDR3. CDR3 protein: CASSPTGAGSGNTIYF. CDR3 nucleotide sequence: TGTGCCAGCAGCCCTACCGGCGCGGGCTCTGGAAACACCATATATTTT.